Following are 14 T cell receptor beta chains from one sample sequenced in a study of T-cell memory formation after mild COVID-19. A single record per CDR3 protein comes from TCRdb applying MiXCR to the 5' RACE reads. The table shows 470,000 or so distinct CDR3 sequences, with roughly 18% occurring only once. The sequenced sample consisted of PBMCs or a T cell subset sorted from them (not recorded which). These receptors came from a man aged 18 to 29 who had mild COVID-19 (a few samples of this study predate the infection). Cell type and time point are not known.

This clonotype was counted only a few times. J is TRBJ2-2 and V is TRBV20-1; D unclear. The CDR3 has 13 residues. Germline V gives CDR1 DFQATT, CDR2 SNEGSKA (reference sequence). V lost 2 bases and J 3 bases, leaving 7 bases between the germline ends. CDR3 sequence reads: CSARRVDTGELFF. The CDR3 DNA reads as TGCAGTGCTAGAAGGGTGGACACCGGGGAGCTGTTTTTT.

By proportion, this clonotype is medium-sized (0.01 to 0.1%). This chain joins TRBV24-1 and TRBJ2-5; 7 bases are a match to TRBD1. CDR3 length: 17 amino acids. Germline-derived CDR1 and CDR2 are KGHDR and SFDVKD. The J segment lost 5 bases and the V segment lost 4 bases, leaving 15 bases of the junction unmatched. The CDR3 spells CATSDNIRGQGNETQYF. In DNA, the CDR3 is TGTGCCACCAGTGACAACATAAGGGGGCAGGGAAATGAGACCCAGTACTTC.

The genes are TRBV5-1 and TRBJ2-3, with D possibly being TRBD2 (5 bases). Germline V gene data show CDR1 as SGHRS and CDR2 as YFSETQ. V was shortened by 6 bases and J by 2 bases, with 16 bases between the two germline ends. This CDR3 spans 15 amino acids. The CDR3 is CASKERTVNTDTQYF. The DNA for the CDR3 is TGCGCCAGCAAGGAGCGGACGGTAAACACAGATACGCAGTATTTT.

This clonotype was detected ten times or more. The rearrangement uses TRBV5-1 and TRBJ1-1; no clear D. This CDR3 contains 11 residues. V was pared by 2 bases and J by 2 bases, with 1 base between. Germline V gives CDR1 SGHRS, CDR2 YFSETQ. The CDR3 sequence is CASSFNTEAFF. CDR3 coding DNA: TGCGCCAGCAGCTTTAACACTGAAGCTTTCTTT.

This clonotype was seen more than once but under ten times. The chain carries TRBV20-1 and TRBJ1-1; maybe TRBD1 (5 bases). The length of the CDR3 is 15 residues. Germline CDR1 reads DFQATT; CDR2 reads SNEGSKA (reference sequence). The V end was cut by 0 bases, the J end by 4 bases, with 15 bases between. CDR3 loop: CSARDRRGGSTEAFF. CDR3 DNA: TGCAGTGCTAGAGATCGTAGGGGCGGGAGCACTGAAGCTTTCTTT.

The chain has TRBV9 and TRBJ2-5, with 9 bases fitting TRBD2. Germline lookup yields CDR1 SGDLS and CDR2 YYNGEE. With 3 bases clipped from V and 5 bases from J, the junction kept 14 bases outside the gene matches. This CDR3 is built from 17 residues. The CDR3 coding sequence is TGTGCCAGCAGCGCCCTCTCGAGCGGGGGGCGATGGGAGACCCAGTACTTC. This encodes CASSALSSGGRWETQYF. The full variable domain, in which reference TRBV9 and TRBJ2-5 provide the parts outside the CDR3, is DSGVTQTPKHLITATGQRVTLRCSPRSGDLSVYWYQQSLDQGLQFLIQYYNGEERAKGNILERFSAQQFPDLHSELNLSSLELGDSALYFCASSALSSGGRWETQYFGPGTRLLVL.

This clonotype was seen just once. The chain couples TRBV5-1 to TRBJ2-3; 8 positions match TRBD2. The germline V gene has CDR1 SGHRS and CDR2 YFSETQ. The V gene end was trimmed by 0 bases and the J gene end by 0 bases; junction bases not matched to a gene: 6. CDR3 length: 17 residues. CDR3 sequence reads: CASSLGPSGFSTDTQYF. CDR3 nucleotide sequence: TGCGCCAGCAGCTTGGGGCCTAGCGGGTTTAGCACAGATACGCAGTATTTT.

The chain is built from TRBV11-2 and TRBJ2-5; D gene uncertain. Trimming pared 5 bases from V and 4 bases from J, leaving 17 bases between. Germline loops: CDR1 SGHAT, CDR2 FQNNGV. The CDR3 is made up of 15 amino acids. The CDR3 spells CASSPLRPVIETQYF. CDR3 bases: TGTGCCAGCAGCCCACTCCGGCCTGTAATAGAGACCCAGTACTTC.

The V call is TRBV7-9, the J call TRBJ1-2; TRBD1 might be the D (5 bases). The germline V gene has CDR1 SEHNR and CDR2 FQNEAQ (reference sequence). CDR3 length equals 12 residues. The ends were cut back, 5 bases at V and 4 bases at J, with 8 bases in the middle. CDR3 bases: TGTGCCAGCAGCAAAGGGACCTATGGCTACACCTTC. Its translation is CASSKGTYGYTF.

CDR3 residues: CASSSSHREQFF. The CDR3 DNA follows: TGTGCCAGCAGTTCGTCCCACAGGGAGCAGTTCTTC. The chain joins TRBV12-3 or TRBV12-4 to TRBJ2-1; perhaps TRBD1 as D (5 bases). The CDR3 contains 12 residues. The ends were cut back, 4 bases at V and 10 bases at J, with 11 bases in the middle.

This clonotype came up a few times. The rearrangement links TRBV4-1 to TRBJ1-1; D uncertain. V lost 5 bases and J lost 0, with 4 bases in between. This CDR3 has 12 residues. Per germline, CDR1 MGHRA and CDR2 YSYEKL. CDR3 amino acids: CASSGLNTEAFF. CDR3 coding DNA: TGCGCCAGCAGCGGGTTGAACACTGAAGCTTTCTTT.

This clonotype appeared a few times. V and J are TRBV7-9 and TRBJ2-3, with TRBD2 as a possible D gene (5 bases). V lost 2 bases, J lost 3 bases, and 9 bases lay in between. The CDR3 is made up of 14 amino acids. CDR1 is SEHNR, CDR2 FQNEAQ, per germline (reference sequence). The CDR3 DNA reads as TGTGCCAGCAGCTTAATGGAGGCTACAGATACGCAGTATTTT. Translation: CASSLMEATDTQYF.

This clonotype has only a few counts. The J gene is TRBJ2-1, the V gene TRBV7-2; a weak D match, TRBD2 (6 bases). This CDR3 is 13 amino acids long. V lost 4 bases and J 10 bases, leaving 14 bases between the germline ends. From germline, CDR1 is SGHTA and CDR2 FQGNSA. In DNA form, the CDR3 reads TGTGCCAGCAGCTCGACTAGTACCGGCGAGCAGTTCTTC. This sequence encodes CASSSTSTGEQFF.

This chain joins TRBV10-3 and TRBJ1-2, with D possibly being TRBD1 (6 bases). V shed 11 bases and J shed 2 bases, with 18 bases lying between them. The germline gives CDR1 ENHRY, CDR2 SYGVKD. This CDR3 spans 14 amino acids. The CDR3 DNA reads TGTGCCGCACAACCTAGGGGGGGGAACTATGGCTACACCTTC. Translating it yields CAAQPRGGNYGYTF.